This TCR beta chain was identified during a study of blood T cells in healthy people across ages. Peripheral blood from each donor was collected in a volume of 8.5 to 10 milliliters. A second PCR of 7 to 11 cycles used a sample-barcoded 5' primer and a J-beta primer mix. The template-switch adaptor was a 5' adaptor with 12 random nucleotides. It tagged each cDNA molecule. TCRdb re-derived calls from the 5' RACE reads in MiXCR, one entry per CDR3 protein. The data contain hundreds of thousands of distinct CDR3 sequences, 20% to 25% of them seen just once; the ten biggest clones take up 3.6%. This CDR3 contains 15 residues. Germline V CDR1 and CDR2: SGHTA, FQGNSA. The V end was cut by 1 base, the J end by 3 bases, with 9 bases between.

The sequence was collected from a man in his sixties or seventies in good health. The rearrangement uses TRBV7-2 and TRBJ2-2; maybe TRBD1 (6 bases). Specimen: blood. In nucleotides, the CDR3 is TGTGCCAGCAGCTTAGATAACAGGGACACCGGGGAGCTGTTTTTT. It yields the protein CASSLDNRDTGELFF.